This T cell receptor (beta chain) stems from a study of T cells after yellow fever vaccination (dated by TCRdb to the late 2010s). With regard to the full study: Staining for CD3, CD45RA, CCR7 and CD95 was used to sort memory subsets (EM, EMRA, CM and Tscm) on a BD FACS Aria III. Libraries from fractions with low cell numbers were prepared with the SMART-Seq v4 Ultra Low Input RNA kit. To track T-cell clones before and after primary and booster YFV17D yellow fever vaccination, bulk TCR alpha and beta repertoires were sequenced longitudinally. Two healthy male donors, one aged 18 to 30 and one aged 30 to 40 years, made up the cohort. Blood samples were taken at several timepoints before and after primary and secondary immunization, and bulk PBMC replicates and cell subsets were isolated. Memory subsets were sorted on days 0, 15 and 45 and at 18 months after primary vaccination, and on days 0, 15 and 45 after the 30-year booster.

Broader findings and caveats from the paper: The secondary T-cell response was weaker than the primary response but faster, peaking on day 5 instead of day 15. Because only a couple of donors were included in the study, the extent to which the findings can be generalized is limited. In the sorted memory subsets on day 0, nearly all vaccine-responding clonotypes were below the level of detection. A small fraction of clonotypes showed up in both the CD4 and CD8 compartments, probably as a result of convergent recombination. Computational filtering was needed because FACS-sorted repertoires could contain abundant contaminating clonotypes from the bulk population. After the booster, most clones that had expanded after primary vaccination were detected again (around 97% of CD4 and around 88% of CD8), suggesting broad maintenance of memory.

The intended sense of this specimen's treatment or condition label: live attenuated yellow fever vaccine strain. PBMCs were isolated from peripheral blood using a standard Ficoll-Paque protocol. For sorted memory subsets, RNA extraction was done with the RNeasy Micro Kit. TCR cDNA was synthesized by 5'RACE template switching, through which a universal primer site and unique molecular identifiers were introduced. Priming for cDNA synthesis came from both the TCR alpha and TCR beta constant segments. Libraries were amplified in two PCR steps, with sample barcodes and sequencing adapters added in the second step. Libraries were sequenced on Illumina HiSeq 2500 (2x100 bp) or NovaSeq (2x150 bp). The published analysis was carried out like this. MIGEC handled demultiplexing of reads and collapsing into UMI consensus sequences, while MiXCR performed V(D)J alignment. Using edgeR on replicate PBMC samples, clonotypes were called vaccine-responding if FDR was below 0.01 and the log2 fold change was above 5 up to day 15. Each bulk clonotype was labeled CD4 or CD8 based on which sequenced repertoire, CD4 or CD8, contained the clonotype at higher abundance. To estimate how each clone was distributed across memory phenotypes, clonotype frequencies in memory subsets were weighted by FACS-sorted cell numbers. TCRdb itself trimmed the public reads at Q25 with fastp, ran MiXCR and retained productive beta chains. For every CDR3 protein sequence, its rows merge into one entry that carries the most common genes and DNA. The V and J calls follow TCRdb's processing rather than the paper's. The sample has tens of thousands of distinct CDR3 sequences on record, roughly 5.5% of them singletons. The ten biggest clones cover 20% of the sample.

Including the terminal cysteine and valine, the CDR3 comprises 12 residues. Kept here is only the CDR3 DNA, which spans 36 bases and is read in frame from base 1. V gives up 0 bases and J gives up 3 bases, and the segment between their germline ends measures 4 bases. CDR1 and CDR2 (SGHDT, YYEEEE) derive from the germline V gene. Ten or more counts support this clonotype. It has no much larger one-base neighbor in the sample; base qualities were not kept. Here the sequenced sample was PBMCs, either bulk or a sorted T-cell subset (CD4+, CD8+, memory, or dextramer-sorted; not recorded which), taken approximately 47 days after the first yellow fever vaccination. This chain is built from TRBV5-6 and TRBJ2-7; the D gene cannot be resolved reliably. The receptor was derived from a man between 18 and 35 years old who received the YFV17D yellow fever vaccine. CDR3 protein: CASSLANYEQYV. The DNA sequence is given as TGTGCCAGCAGCTTGGCCAACTACGAGCAGTACGTC.